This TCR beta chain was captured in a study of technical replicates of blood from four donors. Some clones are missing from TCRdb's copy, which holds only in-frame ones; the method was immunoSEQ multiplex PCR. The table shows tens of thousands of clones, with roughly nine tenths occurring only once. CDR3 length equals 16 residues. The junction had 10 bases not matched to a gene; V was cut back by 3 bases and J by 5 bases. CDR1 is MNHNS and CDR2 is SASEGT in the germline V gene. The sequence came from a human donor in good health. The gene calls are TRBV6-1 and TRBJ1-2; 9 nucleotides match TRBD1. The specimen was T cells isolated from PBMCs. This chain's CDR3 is CASSDRAGTGTYGYTF. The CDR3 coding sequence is TGTGCCAGCAGTGACCGAGCCGGGACAGGGACGTATGGCTACACCTTC.